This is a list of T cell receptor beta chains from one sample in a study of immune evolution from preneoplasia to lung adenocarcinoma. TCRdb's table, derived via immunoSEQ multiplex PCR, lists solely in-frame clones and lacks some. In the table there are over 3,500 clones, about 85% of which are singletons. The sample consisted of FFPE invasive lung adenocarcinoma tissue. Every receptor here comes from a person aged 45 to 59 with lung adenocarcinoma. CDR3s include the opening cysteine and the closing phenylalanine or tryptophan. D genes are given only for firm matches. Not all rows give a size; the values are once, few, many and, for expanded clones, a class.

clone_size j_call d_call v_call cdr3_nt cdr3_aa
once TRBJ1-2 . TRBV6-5 TGTGCCAGCAGAGACAGGCTCTATGGCTACACCTTC CASRDRLYGYTF
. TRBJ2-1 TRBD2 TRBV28 TGTGCCAGCCCCCCAATTGGCGGGAGGGCGGTTGGTGAGCAGTTCTTC CASPPIGGRAVGEQFF
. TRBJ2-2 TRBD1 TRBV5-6 TGTGCCAGCAGCAGAAACAGGGGCACCGGGGAGCTGTTTTTT CASSRNRGTGELFF
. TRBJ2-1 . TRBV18 TGTGCCAGCTCACAGGGCAGGGAGGTTTATGAGCAGTTCTTC CASSQGREVYEQFF
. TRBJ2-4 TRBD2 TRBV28 TGTGCCAGCAGTTTAGCGGGGGGGGAATTTGGAGCCAAAAACATTCAGTACTTC CASSLAGGEFGAKNIQYF
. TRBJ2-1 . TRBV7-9 TGTGCCAGCAGCTTAGTGCCCTACAATGAGCAGTTCTTC CASSLVPYNEQFF
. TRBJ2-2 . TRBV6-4 TGTGCCAGCATAGAAGTCGCGAACACCGGGGAGCTGTTTTTT CASIEVANTGELFF
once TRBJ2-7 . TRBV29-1 TGCAGCGTTGACTCAGGCAACTACGAGCAGTACTTC CSVDSGNYEQYF
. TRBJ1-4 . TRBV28 TGTGCCAGCAGTTCGGGGTTACACGGTGAAAAACTGTTTTTT CASSSGLHGEKLFF
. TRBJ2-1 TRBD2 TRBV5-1 TGCGCCAGCAGCTACGGGACTAGAGGGGGCAATGAGCAGTTCTTC CASSYGTRGGNEQFF
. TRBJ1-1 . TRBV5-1 TGCGCCAGCAGCCGCCCAGGGACGAACACTGAAGCTTTCTTT CASSRPGTNTEAFF
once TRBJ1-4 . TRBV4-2 TGTGCCAGCAGCCAAGCGAGTAGGACAGAACGGCTGTTTTTT CASSQASRTERLFF
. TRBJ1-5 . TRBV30 TGTGCCTGGAGTTCACAGGGTTCTGGCAATCAGCCCCAGCATTTT CAWSSQGSGNQPQHF
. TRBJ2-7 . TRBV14 TGTGCCAGCAGCCAAGATCAGTTGATCTACGAGCAGTACTTC CASSQDQLIYEQYF
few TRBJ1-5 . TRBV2 TGTGCCAGCAGTGTTGGGGCTAGCAATCAGCCCCAGCATTTT CASSVGASNQPQHF
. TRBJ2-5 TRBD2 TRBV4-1 TGCGCCAGCAGCCAAGTTGGACTAGCGTGGAACCAAGAGACCCAGTACTTC CASSQVGLAWNQETQYF
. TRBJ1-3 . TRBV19 TGTGCCAGTAGTATCGGGAGCTCTGGAAACACCATATATTTT CASSIGSSGNTIYF
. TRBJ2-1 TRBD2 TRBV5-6 TGTGCCAGCAGCCCCAGAACTGGGACTAGCGGTTACAATGAGCAGTTCTTC CASSPRTGTSGYNEQFF
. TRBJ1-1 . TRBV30 TGTGCCTGGAGTAGGGGAAGGGACACTGAAGCTTTCTTT CAWSRGRDTEAFF
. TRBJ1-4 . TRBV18 TGTGCCAGCTCACCACCGGAACTGGGTGAAAAACTGTTTTTT CASSPPELGEKLFF